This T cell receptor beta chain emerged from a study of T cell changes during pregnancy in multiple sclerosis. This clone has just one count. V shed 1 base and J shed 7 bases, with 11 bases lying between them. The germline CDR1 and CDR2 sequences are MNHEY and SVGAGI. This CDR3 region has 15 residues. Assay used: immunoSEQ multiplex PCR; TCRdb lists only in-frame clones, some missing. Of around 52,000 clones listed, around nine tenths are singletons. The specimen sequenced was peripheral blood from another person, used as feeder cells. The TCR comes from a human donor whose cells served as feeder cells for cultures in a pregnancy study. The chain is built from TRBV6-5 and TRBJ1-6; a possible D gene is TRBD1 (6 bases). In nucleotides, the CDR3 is TGTGCCAGCAGTTACTTGGCAGGGGTGAATTCACCCCTCCACTTT. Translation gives CASSYLAGVNSPLHF.